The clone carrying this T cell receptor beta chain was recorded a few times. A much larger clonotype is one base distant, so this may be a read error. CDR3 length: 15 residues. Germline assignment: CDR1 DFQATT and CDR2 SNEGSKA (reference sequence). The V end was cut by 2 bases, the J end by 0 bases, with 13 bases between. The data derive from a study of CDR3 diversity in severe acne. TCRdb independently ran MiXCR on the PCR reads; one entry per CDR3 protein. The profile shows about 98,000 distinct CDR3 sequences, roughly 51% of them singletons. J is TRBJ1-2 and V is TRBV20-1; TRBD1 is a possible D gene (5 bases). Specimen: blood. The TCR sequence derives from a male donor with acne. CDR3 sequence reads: CSARSPGKANYGYTF. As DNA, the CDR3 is TGCAGTGCTAGATCGCCAGGGAAGGCTAACTATGGCTACACCTTC.